A single sample is the source of the 14 T cell receptor beta chains below, sequenced in a study of beta chain features in type 1 diabetes. Findings of the study overall: Moderate yet significant TCRB CDR3 shortening was seen in Type 1 diabetes patients in all four CD4+ subsets.

Every bit of the isolated RNA underwent reverse transcription, so sequencing read expressed TCRB transcripts. This table comes from immunoSEQ multiplex PCR, and its TCRdb copy is limited to in-frame clones, with some not included. Among approximately 730,000 clones listed, around an eighth were seen once. No antigen is known for these receptors. The sequenced material came from naive CD4+ T cells from blood. The receptors derive from a young man with type 1 diabetes.

The rearrangement uses TRBV19 and TRBJ1-2, with no clear D. Trimming took off 3 bases at V and 3 bases at J, with 20 bases between the two ends. Per germline, CDR1 LNHDA and CDR2 SQIVND (reference sequence). The CDR3 extends over 17 amino acids. CDR3 nucleotide sequence: TGTGCCAGTAGTATCCAAGGGTTAGAGGTGGCTTACTATGGCTACACCTTC. It is translated as CASSIQGLEVAYYGYTF. The entire variable domain, with the rest obtained from reference TRBV19 and TRBJ1-2, is as follows: DGGITQSPKYLFRKEGQNVTLSCEQNLNHDAMYWYRQDPGQGLRLIYYSQIVNDFQKGDIAEGYSVSREKKESFPLTVTSAQKNPTAFYLCASSIQGLEVAYYGYTFGSGTRLTVV.

The gene calls are TRBV5-4 and TRBJ2-5; no clear D. The CDR3 contains 16 residues. V was pared by 4 bases and J by 2 bases, with 18 bases between. The V gene's germline CDR1 is SGHNT and CDR2 YYREEE (reference sequence). CDR3 in DNA: TGTGCCAGCAGCCCGAGTACGTGGGCTGGACAAGAGACCCAGTACTTC. This encodes CASSPSTWAGQETQYF.

This clone was recorded a few times. The chain employs TRBV15 and TRBJ2-5; the D is unclear. V lost 1 base and J 5 bases, leaving 11 bases between the germline ends. Germline V gene data show CDR1 as LNHNV and CDR2 as YYDKDF (reference sequence). The CDR3 loop spans 14 amino acids. The CDR3 here is CATSRVGSRETQYF. In nucleotides, the CDR3 is TGTGCCACCAGCAGAGTTGGGTCCCGGGAGACCCAGTACTTC.

Written as DNA, the CDR3 is TGTGCCATCAGTGCTGGGGATGAGGGCTACACCTTC. It yields the protein CAISAGDEGYTF. The genes are TRBV10-3 and TRBJ1-2; no clear D gene. This CDR3 is 12 amino acids long. Germline-derived CDR1 and CDR2 are ENHRY and SYGVKD. V was clipped by 4 bases and J by 8 bases, with 11 bases between them.

A word on this clone: Within the sample, other DNA sequences also encode this same CDR3. The chain employs TRBV30 and TRBJ1-2; TRBD1 matches 9 bases. Germline V CDR1 and CDR2: GTSNPN, SVGIG (reference sequence). There are 13 residues in the CDR3. V trimming: 0 bases; J trimming: 8 bases; junction bases outside the gene matches: 4. CDR3: CAWSVQGAEGYTF. Written as DNA, the CDR3 is TGTGCCTGGAGTGTACAGGGGGCGGAAGGCTACACCTTC.

V is TRBV10-3 and J is TRBJ2-3; 13 bases align to TRBD2. Germline lookup yields CDR1 ENHRY and CDR2 SYGVKD. CDR3 size: 17 residues. V shed 6 bases and J 0 bases; nucleotides not matched to a gene: 6. The CDR3 region is CAISAGTSGVSTDTQYF. CDR3 DNA: TGTGCCATCAGCGCCGGGACTAGCGGGGTGAGCACAGATACGCAGTATTTT.

A few counts support this clone. The sample carries other DNA sequences with the same CDR3. The gene calls are TRBV30 and TRBJ2-7; tentatively, D is TRBD2 (6 bases). Per germline, CDR1 GTSNPN and CDR2 SVGIG (reference sequence). With 0 bases removed from V and 4 bases from J, the gap between germline ends came to 7 bases. This CDR3 is 12 amino acids long. The CDR3 region is CAWSVGGYEQYF. For the CDR3, the DNA is TGTGCCTGGAGTGTAGGAGGGTACGAGCAGTACTTC.

The chain joins TRBV28 to TRBJ2-1, with 12 positions matching TRBD2. There are 18 residues in the CDR3. Trimming removed 4 bases from V and 0 bases from J; junction bases left unmatched: 7. Germline values: CDR1 MDHEN, CDR2 SYDVKM. This CDR3 is CASSSPGLAGSSYNEQFF. The CDR3 DNA is TGTGCCAGCAGTTCCCCGGGACTAGCGGGTAGCTCCTACAATGAGCAGTTCTTC.

The chain recombines TRBV7-9 with TRBJ1-1; the D is unclear. V was shortened by 2 bases and J by 7 bases, with 14 bases between the two germline ends. The CDR3 length is 14 residues. Germline V CDR1 and CDR2: SEHNR, FQNEAQ (reference sequence). In nucleotides, the CDR3 is TGTGCCAGCAGCTTACAGGAGATCACCCATGAAGCTTTCTTT. Translation: CASSLQEITHEAFF.

This clone was seen a few times. This sequence joins TRBV28 and TRBJ1-4; D not certain. Trimming stripped 0 bases from V and 12 bases from J, with 17 bases between. Germline values: CDR1 MDHEN, CDR2 SYDVKM. The CDR3 sequence is 15 residues long. The CDR3 protein is CASSLWASRGGELFF. CDR3 coding DNA: TGTGCCAGCAGTTTATGGGCCAGCAGAGGAGGTGAACTGTTTTTT.

The chain links TRBV14 to TRBJ2-1, with 9 bases identical to TRBD2. The V gene end was trimmed by 0 bases and the J gene end by 3 bases; junction bases not matched to a gene: 15. The germline V gene encodes CDR1 SGHDN and CDR2 FVKESK. The CDR3 covers 20 residues. The CDR3 reads CASSQEWIAGAIPNYNEQFF. The CDR3 DNA reads TGTGCCAGCAGCCAAGAGTGGATAGCGGGGGCCATCCCCAACTACAATGAGCAGTTCTTC.

This clone was seen a handful of times. The CDR3 reads CSVVSPPGGPISYNEQFF. DNA for the CDR3: TGCAGCGTTGTCAGCCCCCCGGGGGGGCCTATATCCTACAATGAGCAGTTCTTC. J is TRBJ2-1 and V is TRBV29-1, with 8 bases identical to TRBD2. The trim removed 4 bases at V and 1 base at J, leaving 15 bases unmatched. This CDR3 region has 18 residues. Germline V lookup: CDR1 SQVTM, CDR2 ANQGSEA.

In this sample, this clone turned up a few times. The chain employs TRBV10-3 and TRBJ2-7; D unresolved. The CDR3 loop spans 14 amino acids. Trimming stripped 11 bases from V and 2 bases from J, with 19 bases between. The V gene's germline CDR1 is ENHRY and CDR2 SYGVKD. The CDR3 loop reads CALSSGQRAYEQYF. The DNA for the CDR3 is TGTGCCCTATCATCTGGGCAGAGAGCCTACGAGCAGTACTTC.

In DNA form, the CDR3 reads TGTGCCAGCAGCGTTGGACAGGAAGAGACCCAGTACTTC. Its protein product is CASSVGQEETQYF. The chain uses TRBV9 and TRBJ2-5; TRBD1 matches 7 bases. J gave up 3 bases and V 2 bases, and 1 base lay outside the gene matches. This CDR3 spans 13 amino acids. Germline V gives CDR1 SGDLS, CDR2 YYNGEE.